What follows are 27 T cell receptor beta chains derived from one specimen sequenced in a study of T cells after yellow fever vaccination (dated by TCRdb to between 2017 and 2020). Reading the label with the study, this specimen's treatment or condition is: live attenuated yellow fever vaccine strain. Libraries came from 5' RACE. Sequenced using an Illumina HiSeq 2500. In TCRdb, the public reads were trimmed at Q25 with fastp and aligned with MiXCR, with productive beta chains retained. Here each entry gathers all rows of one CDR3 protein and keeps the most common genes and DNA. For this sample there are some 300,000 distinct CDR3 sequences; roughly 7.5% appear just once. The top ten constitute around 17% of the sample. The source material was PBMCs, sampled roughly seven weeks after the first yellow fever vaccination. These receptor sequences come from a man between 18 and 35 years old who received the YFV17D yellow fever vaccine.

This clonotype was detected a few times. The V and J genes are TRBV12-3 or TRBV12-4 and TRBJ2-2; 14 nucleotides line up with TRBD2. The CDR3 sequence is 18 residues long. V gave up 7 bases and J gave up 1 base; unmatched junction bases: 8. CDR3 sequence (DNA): TGTGCCAGCATTGTGGGGGGACTAGCGGGGGTGAACACCGGGGAGCTGTTTTTT. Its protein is CASIVGGLAGVNTGELFF.

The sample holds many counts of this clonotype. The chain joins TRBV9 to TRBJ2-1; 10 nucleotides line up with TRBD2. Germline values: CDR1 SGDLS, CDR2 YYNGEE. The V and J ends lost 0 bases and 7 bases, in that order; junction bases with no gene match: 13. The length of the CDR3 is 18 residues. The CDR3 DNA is TGTGCCAGCAGCGTAGGTTCTAGCGGGGGCCTCTCCACAAATGAGCAGTTCTTC. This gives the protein CASSVGSSGGLSTNEQFF.

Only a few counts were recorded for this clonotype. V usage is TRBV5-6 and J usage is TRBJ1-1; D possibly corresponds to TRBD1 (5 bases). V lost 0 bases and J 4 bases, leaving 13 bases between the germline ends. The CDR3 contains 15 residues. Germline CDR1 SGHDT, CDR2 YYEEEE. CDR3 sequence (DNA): TGTGCCAGCAGCTTGGGGGGGGGAATGAGCACTGAAGCTTTCTTT. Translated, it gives CASSLGGGMSTEAFF. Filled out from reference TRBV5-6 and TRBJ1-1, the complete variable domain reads DAGVTQSPTHLIKTRGQQVTLRCSPKSGHDTVSWYQQALGQGPQFIFQYYEEEERQRGNFPDRFSGHQFPNYSSELNVNALLLGDSALYLCASSLGGGMSTEAFFGQGTRLTVV.

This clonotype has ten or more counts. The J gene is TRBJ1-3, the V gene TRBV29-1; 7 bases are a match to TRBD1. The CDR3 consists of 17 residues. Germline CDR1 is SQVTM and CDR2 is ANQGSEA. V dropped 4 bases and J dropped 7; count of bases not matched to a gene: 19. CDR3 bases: TGCAGCGTTGTAGATTGGGACAGACTGACTCTCGGGAACACCATATATTTT. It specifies CSVVDWDRLTLGNTIYF.

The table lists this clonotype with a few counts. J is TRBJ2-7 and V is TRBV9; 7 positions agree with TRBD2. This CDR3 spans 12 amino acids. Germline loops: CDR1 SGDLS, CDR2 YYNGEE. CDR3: CLMGTTFYEQYV. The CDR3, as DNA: TGTTTGATGGGGACTACCTTTTACGAGCAGTACGTC.

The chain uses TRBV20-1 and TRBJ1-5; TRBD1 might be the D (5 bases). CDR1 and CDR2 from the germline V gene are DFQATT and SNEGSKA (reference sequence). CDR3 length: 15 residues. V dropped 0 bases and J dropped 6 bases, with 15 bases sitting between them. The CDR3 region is CSARDFSRESQPQHF. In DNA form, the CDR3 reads TGCAGTGCTAGAGATTTTAGCAGGGAAAGTCAGCCCCAGCATTTT.

The CDR3 region is CSVRGSNEQYF. DNA for the CDR3: TGCAGTGTCCGGGGGTCCAACGAGCAGTACTTC. The chain carries TRBV20-1 and TRBJ2-7; tentatively, D is TRBD2 (6 bases). From germline, CDR1 is DFQATT and CDR2 SNEGSKA (reference sequence). V lost 7 bases and J lost 5, with 12 bases in between. This CDR3 is 11 amino acids long.

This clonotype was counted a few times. The CDR3 DNA follows: TGTGCCAGCAGCTTAAGTGGGACTAGCGGACAGAATGAGCAGTTCTTC. Amino acid sequence: CASSLSGTSGQNEQFF. The chain recombines TRBV7-3 with TRBJ2-1; 11 bases line up with TRBD2. CDR1 and CDR2 (germline): SGHTA, FQGTGA. CDR3 length equals 16 residues. V lost 1 base and J lost 7; bases outside the gene matches: 6.

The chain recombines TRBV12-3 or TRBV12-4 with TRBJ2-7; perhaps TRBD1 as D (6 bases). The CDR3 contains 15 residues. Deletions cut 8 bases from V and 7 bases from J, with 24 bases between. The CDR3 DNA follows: TGTGCCAGCGGACCCACAGGGTCCCTCCAGTATGAGCAGTACTTC. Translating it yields CASGPTGSLQYEQYF.

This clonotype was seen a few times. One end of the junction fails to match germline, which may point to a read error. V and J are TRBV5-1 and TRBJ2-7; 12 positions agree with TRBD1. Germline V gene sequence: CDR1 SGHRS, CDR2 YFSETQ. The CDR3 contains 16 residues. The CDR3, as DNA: TGCGCCAGCAGCCGCGCCGGGACAGGGGGCTCCGACGAGCAGTACTTC. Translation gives CASSRAGTGGSDEQYF.

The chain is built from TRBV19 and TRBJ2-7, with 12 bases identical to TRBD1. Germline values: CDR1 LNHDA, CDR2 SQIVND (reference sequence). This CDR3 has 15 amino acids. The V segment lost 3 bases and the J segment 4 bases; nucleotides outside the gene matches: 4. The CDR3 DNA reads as TGTGCCAGTAGTATGCCGGGACAGGGGGCTTACGAGCAGTACTTC. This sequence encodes CASSMPGQGAYEQYF.

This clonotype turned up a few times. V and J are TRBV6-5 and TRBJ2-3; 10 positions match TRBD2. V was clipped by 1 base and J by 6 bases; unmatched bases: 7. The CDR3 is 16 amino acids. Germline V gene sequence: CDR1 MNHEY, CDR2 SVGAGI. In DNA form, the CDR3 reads TGTGCCAGCAGTTACTATCAGCGGGGGGGCAGCGATACGCAGTATTTT. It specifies CASSYYQRGGSDTQYF.

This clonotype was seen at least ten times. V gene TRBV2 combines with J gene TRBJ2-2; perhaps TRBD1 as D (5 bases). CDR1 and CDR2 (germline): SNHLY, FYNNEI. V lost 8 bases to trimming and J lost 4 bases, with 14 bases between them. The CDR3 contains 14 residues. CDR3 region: CASLSSGLTGELFF. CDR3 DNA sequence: TGTGCCAGCTTGAGTTCAGGGCTCACCGGGGAGCTGTTTTTT.

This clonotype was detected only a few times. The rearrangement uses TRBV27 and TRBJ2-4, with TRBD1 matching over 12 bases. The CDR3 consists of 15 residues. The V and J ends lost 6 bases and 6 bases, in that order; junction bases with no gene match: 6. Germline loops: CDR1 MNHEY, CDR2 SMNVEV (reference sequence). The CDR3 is CASSRDRGLGNIQYF. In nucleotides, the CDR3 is TGTGCCAGCAGCCGGGACAGGGGGCTGGGAAACATTCAGTACTTC.

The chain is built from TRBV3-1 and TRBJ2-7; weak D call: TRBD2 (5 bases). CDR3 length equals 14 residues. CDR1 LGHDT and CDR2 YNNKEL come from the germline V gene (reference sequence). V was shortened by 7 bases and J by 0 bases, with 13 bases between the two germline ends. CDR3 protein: CASTTGGSSYEQYF. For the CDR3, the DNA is TGTGCCAGCACCACGGGTGGGAGCTCCTACGAGCAGTACTTC.

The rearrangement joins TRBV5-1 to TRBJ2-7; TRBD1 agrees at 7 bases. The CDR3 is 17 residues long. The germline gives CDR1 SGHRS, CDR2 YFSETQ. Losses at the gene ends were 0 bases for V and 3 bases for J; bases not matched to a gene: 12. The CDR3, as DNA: TGCGCCAGCAGCTTGGAGAATTGGGACAGCGCCTACTACGAGCAGTACTTC. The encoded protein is CASSLENWDSAYYEQYF.

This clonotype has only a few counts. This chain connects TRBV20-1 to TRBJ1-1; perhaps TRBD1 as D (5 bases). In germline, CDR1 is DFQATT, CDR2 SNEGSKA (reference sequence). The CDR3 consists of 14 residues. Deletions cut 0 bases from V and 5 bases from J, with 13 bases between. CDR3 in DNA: TGCAGTGCTAGAGATCGGGGGGGGGGAACTGAAGCTTTCTTT. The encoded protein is CSARDRGGGTEAFF.

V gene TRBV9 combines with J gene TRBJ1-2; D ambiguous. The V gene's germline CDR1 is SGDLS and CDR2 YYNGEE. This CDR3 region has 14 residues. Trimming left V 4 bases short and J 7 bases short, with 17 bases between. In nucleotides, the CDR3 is TGTGCCAGCAGCCCGCCCGGGGTTTATGGTGGCTACACCTTC. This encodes CASSPPGVYGGYTF.

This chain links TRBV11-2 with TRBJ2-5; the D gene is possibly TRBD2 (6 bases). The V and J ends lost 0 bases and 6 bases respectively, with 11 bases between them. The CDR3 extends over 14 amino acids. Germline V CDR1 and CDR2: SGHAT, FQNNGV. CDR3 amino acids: CASSLEGLRQTQYF. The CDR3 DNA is TGTGCCAGCAGCTTAGAAGGACTAAGGCAGACCCAGTACTTC.

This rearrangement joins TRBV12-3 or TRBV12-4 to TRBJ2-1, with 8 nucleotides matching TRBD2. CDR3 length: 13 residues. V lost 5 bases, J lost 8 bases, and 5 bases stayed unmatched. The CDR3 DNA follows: TGTGCCAGCAGTATTAGCGGGGCCCATGAGCAGTTCTTC. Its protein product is CASSISGAHEQFF.

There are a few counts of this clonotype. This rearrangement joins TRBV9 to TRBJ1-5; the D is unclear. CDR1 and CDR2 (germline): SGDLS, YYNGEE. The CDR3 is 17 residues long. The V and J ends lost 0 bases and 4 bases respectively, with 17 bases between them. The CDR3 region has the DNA TGTGCCAGCAGCGTAGGGACGGGAACTGGGGAAAATCAGCCCCAGCATTTT. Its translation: CASSVGTGTGENQPQHF.

CDR3 sequence (DNA): TGTGCCAGCAGCTTGGCCCAGGGTATCGGCTACACCTTC. Its protein is CASSLAQGIGYTF. The genes are TRBV5-5 and TRBJ1-2; D is possibly TRBD1 (5 bases). This CDR3 is built from 13 residues. The germline V and J ends were trimmed by 0 bases and 8 bases, with 11 bases remaining between them. CDR1 and CDR2 from the germline V gene are SGHKS and YYEKEE (reference sequence).

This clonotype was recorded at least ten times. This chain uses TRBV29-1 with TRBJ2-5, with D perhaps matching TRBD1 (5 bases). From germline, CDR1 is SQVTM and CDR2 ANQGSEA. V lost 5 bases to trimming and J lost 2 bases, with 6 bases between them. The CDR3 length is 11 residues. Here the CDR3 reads CSVRQQETQYF. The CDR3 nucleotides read TGCAGCGTTAGACAGCAAGAGACCCAGTACTTC.

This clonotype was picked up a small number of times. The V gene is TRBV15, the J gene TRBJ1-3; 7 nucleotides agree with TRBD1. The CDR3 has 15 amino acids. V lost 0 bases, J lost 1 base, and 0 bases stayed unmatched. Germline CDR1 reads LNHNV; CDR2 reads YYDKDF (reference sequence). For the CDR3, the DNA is TGTGCCACCAGCAGAGAGGACAGGTCTGGAAACACCATATATTTT. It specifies CATSREDRSGNTIYF.

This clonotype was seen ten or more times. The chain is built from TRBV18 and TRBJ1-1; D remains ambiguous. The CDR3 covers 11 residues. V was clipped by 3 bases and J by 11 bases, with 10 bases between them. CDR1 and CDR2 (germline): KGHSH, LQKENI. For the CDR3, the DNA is TGTGCCAGCTCACCCCTAATAACGGCTTTCTTT. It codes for CASSPLITAFF.

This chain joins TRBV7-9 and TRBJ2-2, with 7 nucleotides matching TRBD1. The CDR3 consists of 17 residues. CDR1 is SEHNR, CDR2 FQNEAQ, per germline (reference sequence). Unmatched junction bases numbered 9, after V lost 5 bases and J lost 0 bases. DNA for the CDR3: TGTGCCAGCAGCCCACGTCCCGGGACAGCGAACACCGGGGAGCTGTTTTTT. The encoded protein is CASSPRPGTANTGELFF. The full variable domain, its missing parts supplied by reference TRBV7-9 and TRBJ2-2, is DTGVSQNPRHKITKRGQNVTFRCDPISEHNRLYWYRQTLGQGPEFLTYFQNEAQLEKSRLLSDRFSAERPKGSFSTLEIQRTEQGDSAMYLCASSPRPGTANTGELFFGEGSRLTVL.

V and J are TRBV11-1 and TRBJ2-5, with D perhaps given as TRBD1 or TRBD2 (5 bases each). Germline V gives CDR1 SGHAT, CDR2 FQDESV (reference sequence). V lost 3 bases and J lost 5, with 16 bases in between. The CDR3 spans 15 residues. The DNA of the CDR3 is TGTGCCAGCAGCTTCGGGACCCAGTTTCGGGAGACCCAGTACTTC. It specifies CASSFGTQFRETQYF.